A selection of T cell receptor beta chains follows, all from one sample in a study of control samples from healthy donors and cancer patients. Here immunoSEQ multiplex PCR was the method, and the copy in TCRdb shows in-frame clones only, minus some. The sample shows about 110,000 clones, 75% to 90% of them seen only once. Sequenced: blood. The receptor set was obtained from a woman aged 50 to 60 in good health. The CDR3 runs from the conserved cysteine through the conserved F or W. D genes are given only for firm matches. Rows give clone size only sometimes, using once, few, many, or a class for an expanded clone.

clone_size j_call d_call v_call cdr3_aa cdr3_nt
NA TRBJ1-1 TRBD1 TRBV9 CASSVTGQGDSEAFF TGTGCCAGCAGCGTAACCGGACAGGGCGACTCTGAAGCTTTCTTT
once TRBJ2-1 TRBD2 TRBV9 CASSVGLAGYNEQFF TGTGCCAGCAGCGTAGGCCTAGCGGGCTACAATGAGCAGTTCTTC
NA TRBJ1-6 TRBD1 TRBV4-1 CASSQVGGGNSPLHF TGCGCCAGCAGCCAAGTCGGAGGGGGCAATTCACCCCTCCACTTT
NA TRBJ2-3 NA TRBV4-1 CASSQDLTARGTDTQYF TGCGCCAGCAGCCAAGACCTCACGGCTCGGGGCACAGATACGCAGTATTTT
NA TRBJ1-1 NA TRBV7-9 CASSAGSTEAFF TGTGCCAGCAGCGCAGGGTCAACTGAAGCTTTCTTT
few TRBJ2-3 NA TRBV6-4 CASSYRDTDTQYF TGTGCCAGCAGTTATCGTGACACAGATACGCAGTATTTT
NA TRBJ1-2 TRBD1 TRBV12-3/TRBV12-4 CASTTDRSYGYTF TGTGCCAGCACCACGGACAGGAGCTATGGCTACACCTTC
NA TRBJ2-3 NA TRBV5-1 CASSLGGALSADTQYF TGCGCCAGCAGCTTGGGCGGGGCGCTTAGTGCAGATACGCAGTATTTT
NA TRBJ2-3 NA TRBV9 CASSVGGSRTDTQYF TGTGCCAGCAGCGTAGGAGGGAGCCGCACAGATACGCAGTATTTT
few TRBJ2-3 NA TRBV20-1 CSASEGQRRTDTQYF TGCAGTGCTAGTGAGGGGCAGCGCCGCACAGATACGCAGTATTTT
NA TRBJ2-4 TRBD1 TRBV5-6 CASSARDRVNIQYF TGTGCCAGCAGCGCCCGGGACAGGGTGAACATTCAGTACTTC
NA TRBJ1-2 NA TRBV5-4 CASSGAGYGYTF TGTGCCAGCAGCGGAGCGGGGTATGGCTACACCTTC
NA TRBJ1-1 TRBD1 TRBV6-5 CAGRDRGTGEAFF TGTGCCGGGCGGGACAGGGGGACGGGTGAAGCTTTCTTT
few TRBJ2-3 TRBD2 TRBV6-1 CASSEASGSTDTQYF TGTGCCAGCAGTGAAGCTAGCGGGAGCACAGATACGCAGTATTTT
once TRBJ1-1 TRBD1 TRBV5-1 CASSQGTGNTEAFF TGCGCCAGCAGCCAAGGGACAGGGAACACTGAAGCTTTCTTT
NA TRBJ1-6 NA TRBV9 CASSVGEGRYNSPLHF TGTGCCAGCAGCGTAGGGGAAGGGAGGTATAATTCACCCCTCCACTTT
NA TRBJ1-1 NA TRBV9 CASSVDAGGHTEAFF TGTGCCAGCAGCGTAGATGCAGGCGGCCACACTGAAGCTTTCTTT
once TRBJ2-5 TRBD2 TRBV6-6 CASSSVTSGGQETQYF TGTGCCAGCAGTTCGGTGACTAGCGGGGGTCAAGAGACCCAGTACTTC
NA TRBJ1-1 NA TRBV5-1 CASRRRALNTEAFF TGCGCCAGCAGACGAAGAGCGCTGAACACTGAAGCTTTCTTT
NA TRBJ1-2 TRBD1 TRBV12-3/TRBV12-4 CASRTGGYYGYTF TGTGCCAGCCGAACAGGGGGGTACTATGGCTACACCTTC
NA TRBJ1-5 NA TRBV7-2 CASSLAGGGSNQPQHF TGTGCCAGCAGCTTAGCGGGCGGGGGTAGCAATCAGCCCCAGCATTTT
NA TRBJ1-6 NA TRBV19 CASSIQASSYNSPLHF TGTGCCAGTAGTATTCAAGCGAGCTCCTATAATTCACCCCTCCACTTT
NA TRBJ2-2 NA TRBV25-1 CASSDGDTGELFF TGTGCCAGCAGTGATGGGGACACCGGGGAGCTGTTTTTT
NA TRBJ1-4 NA TRBV4-1 CASSQVNEKLFF TGCGCCAGCAGCCAAGTAAATGAAAAACTGTTTTTT
NA TRBJ1-4 TRBD1 TRBV7-2 CASSPGTVKLFF TGTGCCAGCAGCCCCGGGACAGTAAAACTGTTTTTT
NA TRBJ2-7 TRBD1 TRBV19 CASSNRQGVGYEQYF TGTGCCAGTAGTAACCGACAGGGGGTAGGCTACGAGCAGTACTTC
NA TRBJ2-3 NA TRBV4-3 CASSPSRDLSTDTQYF TGCGCCAGCAGCCCATCCCGGGACTTGAGCACAGATACGCAGTATTTT
NA TRBJ2-3 NA TRBV7-3 CASSQKGERLTSTDTQYF TGTGCCAGCAGCCAGAAGGGAGAACGGTTAACTAGCACAGATACGCAGTATTTT
NA TRBJ1-3 NA TRBV2 CASSERGSGNTIYF TGTGCCAGCAGTGAAAGGGGCAGTGGAAACACCATATATTTT
NA TRBJ1-1 TRBD1 TRBV6-1 CASSEIGTGGFFLNTEAFF TGTGCCAGCAGTGAAATCGGGACAGGGGGCTTTTTTTTGAACACTGAAGCTTTCTTT
NA TRBJ2-7 TRBD1 TRBV18 CASSPLGTGGSYEQYF TGTGCCAGCTCACCACTCGGGACAGGGGGTTCCTACGAGCAGTACTTC
NA TRBJ2-6 NA TRBV5-1 CASSLTVSGANVLTF TGCGCCAGCAGCTTGACAGTTTCTGGGGCCAACGTCCTGACTTTC
NA TRBJ1-4 NA TRBV7-8 CASSLEYDGEKLFF TGTGCCAGCAGCTTAGAGTATGACGGTGAAAAACTGTTTTTT
NA TRBJ1-4 TRBD1 TRBV7-9 CASSQLTGTGEEKLFF TGTGCCAGCAGCCAGCTGACCGGGACAGGGGAAGAAAAACTGTTTTTT
once TRBJ2-1 NA TRBV19 CASSIQVPGQFF TGTGCCAGTAGTATCCAAGTCCCGGGGCAGTTCTTC
NA TRBJ2-3 NA TRBV24-1 CAVSRGAADTQYF TGTGCCGTCTCCCGGGGGGCCGCAGATACGCAGTATTTT
NA TRBJ1-2 TRBD1 TRBV30 CAWTPRTGVDYGYTF TGTGCCTGGACTCCCCGGACAGGGGTGGACTATGGCTACACCTTC
NA TRBJ1-1 NA TRBV18 CASSPTGDRRVFF TGTGCCAGCTCACCAACCGGGGACCGTCGGGTTTTCTTT
few TRBJ1-5 NA TRBV18 CASSPATGVNQPQHF TGTGCCAGCTCACCAGCGACGGGGGTCAATCAGCCCCAGCATTTT
NA TRBJ2-3 NA TRBV11-2 CASSSLADRQDTQYF TGTGCCAGCAGCAGCTTAGCCGACAGACAAGATACGCAGTATTTT
NA TRBJ2-1 TRBD2 TRBV20-1 CTGLAYNEQFF TGCACGGGACTAGCGTACAATGAGCAGTTCTTC
NA TRBJ2-1 TRBD2 TRBV5-1 CASISLAGNEQFF TGCGCCAGCATCTCCCTAGCGGGAAATGAGCAGTTCTTC
once TRBJ1-6 NA TRBV7-3 CASSRLRENSPLHF TGTGCCAGCAGCCGCCTTCGGGAGAATTCACCCCTCCACTTT
NA TRBJ1-2 NA TRBV20-1 CSASPLIPLTRTNYGYTF TGCAGTGCTAGTCCCCTCATACCTCTCACGAGAACTAACTATGGCTACACCTTC
NA TRBJ2-1 NA TRBV28 CASSLFDRIEQFF TGTGCCAGCAGTTTATTCGACAGGATCGAGCAGTTCTTC
NA TRBJ2-1 NA TRBV12-5 CASGLVDWPSYNEQFF TGTGCTAGTGGTTTGGTAGACTGGCCATCCTACAATGAGCAGTTCTTC
NA TRBJ2-1 TRBD2 TRBV6-4 CASSESSGSYNEQFF TGTGCCAGCAGTGAATCTAGCGGATCCTACAATGAGCAGTTCTTC
NA TRBJ2-5 NA TRBV30 CAWGSGRQEETQYF TGTGCCTGGGGGAGTGGTCGGCAGGAGGAGACCCAGTACTTC
NA TRBJ2-2 NA TRBV7-9 CASSPPVVSGELFF TGTGCCAGCAGCCCCCCGGTGGTTTCAGGGGAGCTGTTTTTT
NA TRBJ2-1 TRBD1 TRBV6-2/TRBV6-3 CASSAQGALGINEQFF TGTGCCAGCAGCGCCCAGGGGGCATTGGGGATAAATGAGCAGTTCTTC
NA TRBJ1-2 NA TRBV2 CASRIYGYTF TGTGCCAGCAGGATTTATGGCTACACCTTC
once TRBJ1-6 NA TRBV9 CASGSRDGYNSPLHF TGTGCCAGCGGATCCCGGGACGGCTATAATTCACCCCTCCACTTT